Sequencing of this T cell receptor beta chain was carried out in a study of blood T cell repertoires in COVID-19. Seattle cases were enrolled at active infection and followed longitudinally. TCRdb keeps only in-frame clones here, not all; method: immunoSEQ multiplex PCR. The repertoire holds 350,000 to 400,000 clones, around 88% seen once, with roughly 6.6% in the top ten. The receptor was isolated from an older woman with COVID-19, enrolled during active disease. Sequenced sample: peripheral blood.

CDR3 region: CASSFMEGPKTQYF. The DNA for the CDR3 is TGTGCCAGCAGCTTTATGGAGGGGCCAAAGACCCAGTACTTC. V and J are TRBV11-3 and TRBJ2-5; D might be TRBD2 (6 bases). Germline loops: CDR1 SGHNT, CDR2 YENEEA. This CDR3 has 14 amino acids. The V end was cut by 3 bases, the J end by 6 bases, with 14 bases between.